The clone carrying this T cell receptor beta chain was seen a few times. Its antigen remains unidentified. The CDR3 contains 13 residues. Germline CDR1 SGHVS, CDR2 FNYEAQ. The V and J ends lost 6 bases and 3 bases respectively, with 11 bases between them. To make TCR beta libraries, researchers used iRepertoire HTBI primers and Arm-PCR of CDR3 regions. TCRdb reanalysed the multiplex PCR reads using MiXCR and keeps one entry per CDR3 protein. The repertoire holds about 460,000 distinct CDR3 sequences, with approximately 23% as singletons. This entry comes from a study of regulatory T cells in long-lasting Graves disease. As to time point: persistent/refractory GD, antithyroid drugs over 5 years with positive TRAb. RNA from PBMCs was the source of the TCR library. Study-level results: Persistent disease favored TRBV28, TRBJ1-2 and TRBJ2-5. Patients with persistent disease shared 2,900 or so public clonotypes, outpacing the 966 shared by new patients. Persistent Graves' cases showed lower TCR diversity than newly diagnosed cases.

Sequencing was performed on peripheral blood mononuclear cells (PBMCs), taken when the disease was refractory, from a patient treated with antithyroid drugs. The receptor comes from a female donor with Graves disease. This rearrangement joins TRBV7-6 to TRBJ2-5; D perhaps matches TRBD1 (5 bases). The CDR3 DNA reads as TGTGCCAGCAGGGACACGCCGAAAGAGACCCAGTACTTC. This codes for CASRDTPKETQYF.